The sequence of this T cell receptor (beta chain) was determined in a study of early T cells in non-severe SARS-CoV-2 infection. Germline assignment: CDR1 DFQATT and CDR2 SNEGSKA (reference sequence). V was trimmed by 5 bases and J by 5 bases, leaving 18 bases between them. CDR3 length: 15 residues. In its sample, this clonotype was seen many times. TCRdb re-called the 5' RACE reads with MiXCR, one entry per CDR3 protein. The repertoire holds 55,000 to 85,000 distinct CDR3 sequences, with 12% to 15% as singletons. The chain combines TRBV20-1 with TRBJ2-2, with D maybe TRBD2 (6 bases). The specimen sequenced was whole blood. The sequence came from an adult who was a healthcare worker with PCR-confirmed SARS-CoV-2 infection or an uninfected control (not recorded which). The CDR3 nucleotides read TGCAGTGCTGCATTATTGGCGCGGGGTACCGGGGAGCTGTTTTTT. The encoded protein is CSAALLARGTGELFF.